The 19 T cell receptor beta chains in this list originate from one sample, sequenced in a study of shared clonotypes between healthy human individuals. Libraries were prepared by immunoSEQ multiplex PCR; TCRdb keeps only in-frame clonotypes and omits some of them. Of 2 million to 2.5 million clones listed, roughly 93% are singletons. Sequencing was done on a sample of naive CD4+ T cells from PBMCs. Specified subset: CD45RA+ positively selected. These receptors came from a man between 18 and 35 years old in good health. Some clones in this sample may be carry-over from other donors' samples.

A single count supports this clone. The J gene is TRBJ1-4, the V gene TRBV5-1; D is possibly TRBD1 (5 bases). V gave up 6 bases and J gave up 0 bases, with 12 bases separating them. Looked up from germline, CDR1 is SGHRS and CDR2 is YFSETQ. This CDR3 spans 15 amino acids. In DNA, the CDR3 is TGCGCCAGCACTGAGGGGTCTGCAACTAATGAAAAACTGTTTTTT. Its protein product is CASTEGSATNEKLFF.

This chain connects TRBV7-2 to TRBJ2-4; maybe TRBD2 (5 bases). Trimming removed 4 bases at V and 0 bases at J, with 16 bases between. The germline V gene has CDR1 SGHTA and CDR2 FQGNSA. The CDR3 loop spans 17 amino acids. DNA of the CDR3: TGTGCCAGCAGCTCTTCGACCCCACGGGGAGCCAAAAACATTCAGTACTTC. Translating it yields CASSSSTPRGAKNIQYF.

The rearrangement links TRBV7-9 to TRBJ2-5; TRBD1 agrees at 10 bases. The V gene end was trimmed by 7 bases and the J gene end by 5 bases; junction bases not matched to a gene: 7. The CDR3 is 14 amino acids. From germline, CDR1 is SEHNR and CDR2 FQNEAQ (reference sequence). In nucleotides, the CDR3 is TGTGCCAGCACGCGACAGGGGGCGGGCGAGACCCAGTACTTC. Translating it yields CASTRQGAGETQYF.

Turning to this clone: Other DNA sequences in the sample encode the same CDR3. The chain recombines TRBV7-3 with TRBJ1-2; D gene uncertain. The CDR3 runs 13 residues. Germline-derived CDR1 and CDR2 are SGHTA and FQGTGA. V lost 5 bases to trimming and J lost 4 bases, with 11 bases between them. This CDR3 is CASSPDRGYGYTF. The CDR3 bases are TGTGCCAGCAGCCCAGACCGGGGCTATGGCTACACCTTC.

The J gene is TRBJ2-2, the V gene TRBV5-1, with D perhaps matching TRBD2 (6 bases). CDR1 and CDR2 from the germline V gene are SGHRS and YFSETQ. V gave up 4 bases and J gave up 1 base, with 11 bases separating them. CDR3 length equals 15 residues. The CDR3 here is CASSRGLQNTGELFF. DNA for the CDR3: TGCGCCAGCAGCCGGGGACTCCAGAACACCGGGGAGCTGTTTTTT.

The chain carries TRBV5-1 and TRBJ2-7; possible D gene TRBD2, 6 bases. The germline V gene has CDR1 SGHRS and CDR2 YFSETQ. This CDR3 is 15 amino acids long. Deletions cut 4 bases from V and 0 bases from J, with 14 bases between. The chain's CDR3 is CASSVGGTSSYEQYF. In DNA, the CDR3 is TGCGCCAGCAGCGTCGGCGGGACGAGCTCCTACGAGCAGTACTTC.

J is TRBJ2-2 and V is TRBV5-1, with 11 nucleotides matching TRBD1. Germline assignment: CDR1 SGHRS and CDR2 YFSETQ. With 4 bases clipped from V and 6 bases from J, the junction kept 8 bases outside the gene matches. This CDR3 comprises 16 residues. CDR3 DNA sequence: TGCGCCAGCAGCGCTGGGACAGGGGGGACGGCCGGGGAGCTGTTTTTT. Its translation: CASSAGTGGTAGELFF.

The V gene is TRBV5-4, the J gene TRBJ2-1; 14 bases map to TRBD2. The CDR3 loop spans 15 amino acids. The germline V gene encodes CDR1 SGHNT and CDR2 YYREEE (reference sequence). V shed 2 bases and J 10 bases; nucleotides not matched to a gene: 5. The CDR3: CASSFGTSGGREQFF. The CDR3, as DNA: TGTGCCAGCAGCTTCGGGACTAGCGGGGGCCGGGAGCAGTTCTTC.

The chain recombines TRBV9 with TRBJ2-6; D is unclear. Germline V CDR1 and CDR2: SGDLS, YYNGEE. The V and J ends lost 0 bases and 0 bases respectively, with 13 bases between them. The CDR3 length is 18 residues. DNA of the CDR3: TGTGCCAGCAGCGTAGGCCGGAGTTGGAGCTCTGGGGCCAACGTCCTGACTTTC. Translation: CASSVGRSWSSGANVLTF.

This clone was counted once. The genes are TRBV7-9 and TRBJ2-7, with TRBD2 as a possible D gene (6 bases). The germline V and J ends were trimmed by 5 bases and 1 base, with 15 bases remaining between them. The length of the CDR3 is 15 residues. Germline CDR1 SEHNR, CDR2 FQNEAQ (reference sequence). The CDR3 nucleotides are TGTGCCAGCAGCGCCGTCGGGACTCGTTCCTACGAGCAGTACTTC. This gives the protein CASSAVGTRSYEQYF.

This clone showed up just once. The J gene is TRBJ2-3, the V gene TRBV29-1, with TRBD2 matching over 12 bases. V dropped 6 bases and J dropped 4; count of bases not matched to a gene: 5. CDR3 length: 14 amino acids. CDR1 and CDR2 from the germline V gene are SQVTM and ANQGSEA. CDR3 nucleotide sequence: TGCAGCGTGGCCGGGACTAGCGGGCCAGATACGCAGTATTTT. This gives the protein CSVAGTSGPDTQYF.

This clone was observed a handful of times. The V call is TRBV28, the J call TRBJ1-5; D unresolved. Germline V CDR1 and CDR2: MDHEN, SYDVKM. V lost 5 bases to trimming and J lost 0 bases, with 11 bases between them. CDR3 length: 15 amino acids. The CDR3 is CASSTYPDSNQPQHF. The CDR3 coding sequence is TGTGCCAGCAGTACTTATCCGGATAGCAATCAGCCCCAGCATTTT.

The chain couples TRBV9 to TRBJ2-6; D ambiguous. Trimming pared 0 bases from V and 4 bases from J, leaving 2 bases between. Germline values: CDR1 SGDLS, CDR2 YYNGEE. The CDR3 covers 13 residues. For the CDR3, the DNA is TGTGCCAGCAGCGTAGTCGGGGCCAACGTCCTGACTTTC. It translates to CASSVVGANVLTF. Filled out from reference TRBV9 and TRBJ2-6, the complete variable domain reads DSGVTQTPKHLITATGQRVTLRCSPRSGDLSVYWYQQSLDQGLQFLIQYYNGEERAKGNILERFSAQQFPDLHSELNLSSLELGDSALYFCASSVVGANVLTFGAGSRLTVL.

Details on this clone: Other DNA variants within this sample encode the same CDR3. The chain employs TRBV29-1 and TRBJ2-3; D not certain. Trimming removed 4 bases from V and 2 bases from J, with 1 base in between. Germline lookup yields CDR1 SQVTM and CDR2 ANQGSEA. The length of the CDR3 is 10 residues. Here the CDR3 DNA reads TGCAGCGTTGCCACAGATACGCAGTATTTT. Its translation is CSVATDTQYF.

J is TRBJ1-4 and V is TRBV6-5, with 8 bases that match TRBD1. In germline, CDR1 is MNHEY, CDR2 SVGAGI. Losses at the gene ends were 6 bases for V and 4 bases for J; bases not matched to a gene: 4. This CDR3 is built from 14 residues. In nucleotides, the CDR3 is TGTGCCAGCAGCTGGACAGGGATTAATGAAAAACTGTTTTTT. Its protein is CASSWTGINEKLFF.

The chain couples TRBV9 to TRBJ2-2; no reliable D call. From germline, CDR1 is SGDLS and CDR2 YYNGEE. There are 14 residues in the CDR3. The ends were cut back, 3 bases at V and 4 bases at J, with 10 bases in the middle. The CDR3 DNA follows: TGTGCCAGCAGCGCTTCTAGATTCACCGGGGAGCTGTTTTTT. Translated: CASSASRFTGELFF.

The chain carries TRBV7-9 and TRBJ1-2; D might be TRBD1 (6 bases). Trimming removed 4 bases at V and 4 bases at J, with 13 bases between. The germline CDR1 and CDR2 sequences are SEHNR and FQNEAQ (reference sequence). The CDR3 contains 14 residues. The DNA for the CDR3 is TGTGCCAGCAGCTCCCGGATGGGGGCCTATGGCTACACCTTC. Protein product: CASSSRMGAYGYTF.

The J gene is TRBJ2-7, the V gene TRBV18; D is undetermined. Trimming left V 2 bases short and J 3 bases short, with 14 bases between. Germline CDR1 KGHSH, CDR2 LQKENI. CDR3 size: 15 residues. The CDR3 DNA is TGTGCCAGCTCACCAAGCGAAGGGCGGAGCTACGAGCAGTACTTC. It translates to CASSPSEGRSYEQYF.

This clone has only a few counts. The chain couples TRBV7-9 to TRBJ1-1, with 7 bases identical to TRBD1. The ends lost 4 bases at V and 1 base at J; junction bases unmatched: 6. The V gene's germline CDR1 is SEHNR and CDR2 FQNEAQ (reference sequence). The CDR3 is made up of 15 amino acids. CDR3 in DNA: TGTGCCAGCAGCTACCGGGGACAGCCGAACACTGAAGCTTTCTTT. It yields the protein CASSYRGQPNTEAFF.